This T cell receptor beta chain stems from a study of T cells in Graves' hyperthyroidism and ophthalmopathy. The CDR3 regions of TCR beta were amplified from RNA transcripts. First-round RT-PCR of the TCR CDR3 relied on the HTBI primer set. A single record per CDR3 protein comes from TCRdb applying MiXCR to the multiplex PCR reads. The sample records some 500,000 distinct CDR3 sequences, 13% to 15% being singletons. This clonotype has ten or more counts. CDR3 length: 12 amino acids. From germline, CDR1 is SNHLY and CDR2 FYNNEI. With 10 bases clipped from V and 6 bases from J, the junction kept 4 bases outside the gene matches.

This TCR came from a woman aged 18-30 years with Graves' hyperthyroidism. The sequencing sample was made of blood. The V and J genes are TRBV2 and TRBJ2-2; 8 bases fit TRBD1. CDR3 bases: TGTGCCACAACGGGACAGGCCGGGGAGCTGTTTTTT. Its translation: CATTGQAGELFF.